Listed below are T cell receptor beta chains from one sample, sequenced in a study of T and B cells in COVID-19 patients. TCRdb re-derived calls from the multiplex PCR reads in MiXCR, one entry per CDR3 protein. The sample contains 6,000 or so distinct CDR3 sequences, 25% to 40% of which appear only once. The sequenced material came from blood. The source is a human donor with active COVID-19. Each CDR3 is given with its conserved first and last residue. Fields, in order: J gene, D gene, V gene, clone size, CDR3 DNA, CDR3 protein. The D gene is left open where the match is weak. Clone size, where shown, is once, few, many, or a class for clones that have expanded.

TRBJ2-5,TRBD1,TRBV6-5,.,TGTGCCAGCAGCGATCCCGGACAGGGTATGGAGACCCAGTACTTC,CASSDPGQGMETQYF
TRBJ2-6,TRBD1,TRBV18,.,TGTGCCAGCTCACCGTTCCGGACAGGCTCTGGGGCCAACGTCCTGACTTTC,CASSPFRTGSGANVLTF
TRBJ2-7,TRBD2,TRBV5-5,medium-sized,TGTGCCAGCAGCTCCTACGGACTAGCGGGAGACGAGCAGTACTTC,CASSSYGLAGDEQYF
TRBJ2-7,.,TRBV7-2,.,TGTGCCAGCAGCTTGGGAACAGAGTACGAGCAGTACTTC,CASSLGTEYEQYF
TRBJ2-2,TRBD1,TRBV27,.,TGCGCCAGCAGTGGGACAGGGAACACCGGGGAGCTGTTTTTT,CASSGTGNTGELFF
TRBJ1-5,.,TRBV12-3/TRBV12-4,few,TGTGCCAGCAAGTCGAGGACAGGCAATCAGCCCCAGCATTTT,CASKSRTGNQPQHF
TRBJ2-1,.,TRBV6-1,few,TGTGCCAGCAGTGAATTTCGACCGTCGGGGAATGAGCAGTTCTTC,CASSEFRPSGNEQFF
TRBJ1-1,.,TRBV18,few,TGTGCCAGCTCAACGGAGAAGAACACTGAAGCTTTCTTT,CASSTEKNTEAFF
TRBJ2-1,.,TRBV6-5,medium-sized,TGTGCCAGTACAAGAAGCTCCTACAATGAGCAGTTCTTC,CASTRSSYNEQFF
TRBJ2-3,.,TRBV12-3/TRBV12-4,medium-sized,TGTGCCAGCAGGGAACAGGGTAGTCCAGATACGCAGTATTTT,CASREQGSPDTQYF
TRBJ1-2,.,TRBV5-1,.,TGCGCCAGCAGCTGGGACAAGACCTATGGCTACACCTTC,CASSWDKTYGYTF
TRBJ1-6,.,TRBV19,few,TGTGCCAGTTCGGGGGCCTCCTATAATTCACCCCTCCACTTT,CASSGASYNSPLHF
TRBJ2-1,TRBD2,TRBV19,medium-sized,TGTGCCAGTAAAAGCGGGACTTGGGGCAATGAGCAGTTCTTC,CASKSGTWGNEQFF
TRBJ1-1,.,TRBV30,.,TGTGCCTTAGGGGGACGCCCGAGCTTTGAAGCTTTCTTT,CALGGRPSFEAFF
TRBJ2-7,TRBD2,TRBV28,.,TGTGCCAGCAGATTGCTACCGGGACTAGGCTACGAGCAGTACTTC,CASRLLPGLGYEQYF
TRBJ1-1,TRBD1,TRBV12-3/TRBV12-4,few,TGTGCCAGCAGGCAGGGGGCCACTGAAGCTTTCTTT,CASRQGATEAFF
TRBJ1-2,.,TRBV6-5,few,TGTGCCAGCAGTGCCATACAGGAGCCCGATGGCTACACCTTC,CASSAIQEPDGYTF
TRBJ2-1,TRBD2,TRBV6-2/TRBV6-3,medium-sized,TGTGCCAGCACATTGCTAGCGGGAGCTTTCGATGAGCAGTTCTTC,CASTLLAGAFDEQFF
TRBJ1-2,.,TRBV6-2/TRBV6-3,few,TGTGCCAGCAGTCTCAGGGGAAGTTATGGCTACACCTTC,CASSLRGSYGYTF
TRBJ2-7,.,TRBV6-5,medium-sized,TGTGCCAGCAGACGCGGGACTTCCACCGAGCAGTACTTC,CASRRGTSTEQYF
TRBJ1-5,TRBD1,TRBV19,.,TGTGCCAGTAGCAAACCTTCGGGACAGTCAAATCAGCCCCAGCATTTT,CASSKPSGQSNQPQHF
TRBJ2-1,TRBD1,TRBV12-3/TRBV12-4,.,TGTGCCAGCAGTCTCAGGGGGATGAGGGAGCAGTTCTTC,CASSLRGMREQFF
TRBJ2-7,TRBD2,TRBV27,.,TGTGCCAGCAGTTTATCCGGGGGGGGGACCTACGAGCAGTACTTC,CASSLSGGGTYEQYF
TRBJ2-7,TRBD1,TRBV5-5,few,TGTGCCAGCAGCTTGGAAGTTGCGGGACAGGGATTCGCGGGGGCCTACGAGCAGTACTTC,CASSLEVAGQGFAGAYEQYF
TRBJ1-1,.,TRBV27,.,TGTGCCAGCAGTCTCTGGTGGGGTAGCACTGAAGCTTTCTTT,CASSLWWGSTEAFF
TRBJ1-2,.,TRBV6-5,few,TGTGCCAGCAGATATTCTACAGGGAGAGGGGGGCCTTATGGCTACACCTTC,CASRYSTGRGGPYGYTF
TRBJ1-1,.,TRBV19,.,TGTGCCAGTAGTATAGTAGGCGGCTTTGGCACTGAAGCTTTCTTT,CASSIVGGFGTEAFF
TRBJ2-5,TRBD2,TRBV5-1,.,TGCGCCAGCAGCCCCAGCCCGGGAGGGAGAGAGACCCAGTACTTC,CASSPSPGGRETQYF
TRBJ1-1,.,TRBV4-2,once,TGTGCCAGCAGCCAAGATGGGGGAACTGAAGCTTTCTTT,CASSQDGGTEAFF
TRBJ2-1,TRBD2,TRBV4-3,.,TGTGCCAGCAGCCAGGACCTCGGACTAGACTCCTACAATGAGCAGTTCTTC,CASSQDLGLDSYNEQFF
TRBJ1-6,.,TRBV12-3/TRBV12-4,few,TGTGCCAGCAGGCAGGGGAATTCACCCCTCCACTTT,CASRQGNSPLHF
TRBJ2-3,.,TRBV20-1,.,TGCAGTGCTACACACGGGGCAGGTAGCACAGATACGCAGTATTTT,CSATHGAGSTDTQYF
TRBJ1-2,.,TRBV6-8,.,TGTGCCAGCAGTGAAGCACAGGCGGATGGCTACACCTTC,CASSEAQADGYTF
TRBJ2-7,.,TRBV5-6,few,TGTGCCAGCAGCTGGGGGAACAGCATCTACGAGCAGTACTTC,CASSWGNSIYEQYF
TRBJ2-2,.,TRBV6-2/TRBV6-3,few,TGTGCCAGCAGTTACGGGAGATTGACCGGGGAGCTGTTTTTT,CASSYGRLTGELFF
TRBJ2-3,.,TRBV7-2,once,TGTGCCAGCAGCTTAATGGGCCGGAGCACAGATACGCAGTATTTT,CASSLMGRSTDTQYF
TRBJ1-1,.,TRBV29-1,many,TGCAGCGTTGAGTTGGCCGTGAACACTGAAGCTTTCTTT,CSVELAVNTEAFF
TRBJ1-2,.,TRBV5-6,few,TGTGCCAGCAGCATCGCTCTACCAGGGGGCTACACCTTC,CASSIALPGGYTF
TRBJ2-2,.,TRBV18,medium-sized,TGTGCCAGCTCACCTCCTACGGGACCGAACACCGGGGAGCTGTTTTTT,CASSPPTGPNTGELFF
TRBJ2-2,TRBD2,TRBV12-3/TRBV12-4,.,TGTGCCAGCACCAGAAGCGGGAGAGTGGCCGGGGAGCTGTTTTTT,CASTRSGRVAGELFF
TRBJ2-1,.,TRBV27,medium-sized,TGTGCCAGCAGTCCTACGGCCCCATCGGGGAATGAGCAGTTCTTC,CASSPTAPSGNEQFF
TRBJ1-2,.,TRBV30,.,TGTGCCTGGAGTCTACACCAAGCTAACTATGGCTACACCTTC,CAWSLHQANYGYTF
TRBJ2-7,.,TRBV19,.,TGTGCCAGTAGTCCCCCCGGAGGACCCTACGAGCAGTACTTC,CASSPPGGPYEQYF
TRBJ2-7,TRBD1,TRBV12-3/TRBV12-4,few,TGTGCCAGCAGTTTAGCGCTAACGGGACAGGGTGAGCAGTACTTC,CASSLALTGQGEQYF
TRBJ2-7,.,TRBV5-8,.,TGTGCCAGCAGCGGCCACGAGCAGTACTTC,CASSGHEQYF
TRBJ2-1,.,TRBV5-4,.,TGCGCCAGCAGCTTCGGGCTTAGCTCCTACAATGAGCAGTTCTTC,CASSFGLSSYNEQFF
TRBJ2-7,.,TRBV20-1,.,TGCAGTGCTAGAGACGGACTCCAGGGAGATTCCTACGAGCAGTACTTC,CSARDGLQGDSYEQYF
TRBJ1-5,TRBD1,TRBV6-4,.,TGTGCCAGCAGTGCTGCCCCAGGGGGACCCCAGCATTTT,CASSAAPGGPQHF
TRBJ2-1,TRBD2,TRBV20-1,few,TGCAGTGCTTTTTATAGCGGGCTCTACAATGAGCAGTTCTTC,CSAFYSGLYNEQFF
TRBJ2-3,TRBD1,TRBV30,medium-sized,TGTGCCTGGAGTATGGGACAGGCTAGCACAGATACGCAGTATTTT,CAWSMGQASTDTQYF
TRBJ2-7,.,TRBV24-1,.,TGTGCCACCAGCTTTAGCCAGGGCTCCATCTACGAGCAGTACTTC,CATSFSQGSIYEQYF
TRBJ1-2,.,TRBV19,few,TGTGCCAGCATGTCACTTAACTATGGCTACACCTTC,CASMSLNYGYTF
TRBJ1-3,TRBD1,TRBV19,.,TGTGCCAGTAGCGAAACAGGGGGCACTGGAAACACCATATATTTT,CASSETGGTGNTIYF
TRBJ1-2,.,TRBV6-5,few,TGTGCCAGCAGTTCCGACAGGAACTATGGCTACACCTTC,CASSSDRNYGYTF
TRBJ2-5,TRBD1,TRBV5-1,.,TGCGCCAGCAGCCGGGGAGGGACAGGGAAGACCCAGTACTTC,CASSRGGTGKTQYF